These T cell receptor beta chains were read from a single sample in a study of shared clonotypes between healthy human individuals. Libraries were prepared by immunoSEQ multiplex PCR; TCRdb keeps only in-frame clonotypes and omits some of them. The sample gives about 820,000 clones, about 91% of which show up once; about 25% is in the top ten. Sequencing was carried out using naive CD8+ T cells sorted from blood. The source of these receptors is a man aged 25-45 years in good health. Both conserved end residues are part of each CDR3. Fields, in order: V gene, clone size, D gene, J gene, CDR3 DNA, CDR3 protein. A D gene is named only where the DNA matches it firmly. Size is stated for part of the rows, as once, few or many counts, or as a class when the clone is expanded.

>TRBV11-2|.|.|TRBJ2-7
TGTGCCAGCAGCTTCAAGCCCCATGGGACACTGAGCTCCTACGAGCAGTACTTC
CASSFKPHGTLSSYEQYF
>TRBV27|.|TRBD2|TRBJ2-2
TGTGCCAGCAGTTTAAATCTAGCGGGAGCTTTGGTAACCGGGGAGCTGTTTTTT
CASSLNLAGALVTGELFF
>TRBV18|.|.|TRBJ2-1
TGTGCCAGCTCACCACGGGATAGGGTAGGGTTCGGAGAGCAGTTCTTC
CASSPRDRVGFGEQFF
>TRBV6-5|few|.|TRBJ1-2
TGTGCCAGCAGTTACTCAGGTGTTGTTGGCTATGGCTACACCTTC
CASSYSGVVGYGYTF
>TRBV2|.|.|TRBJ2-2
TGTGCCAGCAGTGAAGTTATCCAGGCCGCCACCGGGGAGCTGTTTTTT
CASSEVIQAATGELFF
>TRBV7-9|.|TRBD2|TRBJ2-4
TGTGCCAGCAGCTTCTTTAGCGGGAGCGGGAGGGAAAACATTCAGTACTTC
CASSFFSGSGRENIQYF
>TRBV13|.|.|TRBJ2-1
TGTGCCAGCAGCCAAAGCGGTAGAGGATACAATGAGCAGTTCTTC
CASSQSGRGYNEQFF
>TRBV25-1|.|TRBD1|TRBJ2-7
TGTGCCAGCAGTGCAGGACAGGGGGCCTACGAGCAGTACTTC
CASSAGQGAYEQYF
>TRBV4-1|once|TRBD1|TRBJ1-2
TGCGCCAGCAGCCAGACAGGGAACTATGGCTACACCTTC
CASSQTGNYGYTF
>TRBV19|.|.|TRBJ2-2
TGTGCCAGTAGTATAACAGGTCGCACCGGGGAGCTGTTTTTT
CASSITGRTGELFF
>TRBV11-2|.|.|TRBJ2-3
TGTGCCAGCAGCTTAGGACCTGGGGCGACTCCGACGCAGTATTTT
CASSLGPGATPTQYF
>TRBV5-4|.|.|TRBJ2-7
TGTGCCAGCAGCTTGGTGACAGCCCAAGACCACGAGCAGTACTTC
CASSLVTAQDHEQYF
>TRBV27|few|.|TRBJ2-4
TGTGCCAGCAGTTTATCAGGGACCATTCAGTACTTC
CASSLSGTIQYF
>TRBV27|.|TRBD2|TRBJ2-1
TGTGCCAGCAGTTTGCTAGCGGGAGGGCCAAGCTCCTACAATGAGCAGTTCTTC
CASSLLAGGPSSYNEQFF
>TRBV7-9|.|.|TRBJ1-2
TGTGCCAGCAGCTTAGGGGCGGGACCAGGCTACACCTTC
CASSLGAGPGYTF
>TRBV6-5|.|.|TRBJ2-1
TGTGCCAGCAGTCCGGCGGGGACGGGCGAGCAGTTCTTC
CASSPAGTGEQFF
>TRBV9|once|.|TRBJ2-1
TGTGCCAGCAGCGTAGGGGGGTTTGTGGATGAGCAGTTCTTC
CASSVGGFVDEQFF
>TRBV19|.|.|TRBJ2-2
TGTGCCAGTAGATGGGAAGAGAACACCGGGGAGCTGTTTTTT
CASRWEENTGELFF
>TRBV5-4|.|.|TRBJ2-1
TGTGCCAGCAGCTTGGGGTACCCGTTAGGGGCTGAGCAGTTCTTC
CASSLGYPLGAEQFF
>TRBV10-3|.|.|TRBJ1-3
TGTGCCATCAGTGAGGAGAGCTCTGGAAACACCATATATTTT
CAISEESSGNTIYF
>TRBV18|.|.|TRBJ2-1
TGTGCCAGCTCACGCACGGCTCCCAATGAGCAGTTCTTC
CASSRTAPNEQFF
>TRBV11-2|once|TRBD1|TRBJ2-5
TGTGCCAGCAGCCCGTGGGACAGCCCCCAAGAGACCCAGTACTTC
CASSPWDSPQETQYF
>TRBV9|.|.|TRBJ2-7
TGTGCCAGCAGCGTAGCTTTATCCCCTTACGAGCAGTACTTC
CASSVALSPYEQYF
>TRBV9|.|.|TRBJ1-1
TGTGCCAGCAGCGTAGAGCAGGATAAGAACACTGAAGCTTTCTTT
CASSVEQDKNTEAFF
>TRBV14|.|.|TRBJ2-1
TGTGCCAGCAGCCCGCTTGGCCCGGTGTTTAATGAGCAGTTCTTC
CASSPLGPVFNEQFF
>TRBV10-1|.|TRBD2|TRBJ2-7
TGCGCCAGCAGTGATTTCAGCGGGAGCCACGAGCAGTACTTC
CASSDFSGSHEQYF
>TRBV27|once|.|TRBJ1-4
TGTGCCAGCAGTTTAGGCCCTATGGGTGAAAGACTGTTTTTT
CASSLGPMGERLFF
>TRBV7-9|once|.|TRBJ2-1
TGTGCCAGCACCTCTAGCGAGTACAATGAGCAGTTCTTC
CASTSSEYNEQFF
>TRBV18|.|.|TRBJ1-4
TGTGCCAGCTCACCACCAAACATTCTACCTGCAACTAATGAAAAACTGTTTTTT
CASSPPNILPATNEKLFF
>TRBV6-1|.|.|TRBJ2-3
TGTGCCAGCAGGGGATACCTCACAGATACGCAGTATTTT
CASRGYLTDTQYF
>TRBV29-1|.|.|TRBJ2-2
TGCAGCGTCAAGGGGGACACCGGGGAGCTGTTTTTT
CSVKGDTGELFF
>TRBV18|once|.|TRBJ1-1
TGTGCCAGCTCACCGGGGACCGCAATGAACACTGAAGCTTTCTTT
CASSPGTAMNTEAFF
>TRBV4-1|.|.|TRBJ2-7
TGCGCCAGCAGCCAAGATCGGAGCCCCACCTACGAGCAGTACTTC
CASSQDRSPTYEQYF
>TRBV6-1|.|.|TRBJ2-3
TGTGCCAGCAGTCCCCTTTATAGCCTCACAGATACGCAGTATTTT
CASSPLYSLTDTQYF
>TRBV19|.|TRBD2|TRBJ2-1
TGTGCCAGTATGGGTCTAGCGGGGTACAATGAGCAGTTCTTC
CASMGLAGYNEQFF